The TCR beta chain described here comes from a study of regulatory T cells in long-lasting Graves disease (TCRdb year 2021). Regarding the research as a whole: Persistent Graves' disease was defined as antithyroid drug treatment for over 5 years with persistently positive TSH receptor autoantibodies. Peripheral blood TCR sequencing and RNA sequencing compared persistent Graves' disease patients with newly diagnosed Graves' disease patients. The study took place in China and was registered as a clinical trial. A total of 33 samples were covered by TCR sequencing, comprising around 13 persistent and roughly 20 newly diagnosed Graves' disease patients. Antithyroid drugs had been taken for approximately ten years on average by persistent Graves' disease patients in the clinical cohort. Results and caveats for the whole study, not just this receptor: The authors acknowledged the small sample size as a limitation that may reduce accuracy. The study examined only peripheral blood because the primary lesion, thyroid tissue, could not be accessed. Compared with newly diagnosed patients, patients with persistent Graves' disease had lower TCR Shannon entropy and fewer highly expanded clones, which suggests clonal expansion. Patients with persistent disease shared more public clonotypes (about 3,000) than newly diagnosed patients did (nearly 1,000). Sequencing and analysis were restricted to the TCR beta chain.

Turning to this clonotype: Its antigen remains undetermined. No base qualities exist here, and no much larger clone lies one base off it.

The sample's time point label, in plain terms: persistent/refractory GD, antithyroid drugs over 5 years with positive TRAb. RNA was extracted from PBMCs in TRIzol for both TCR sequencing and RNA sequencing. Graves' disease was diagnosed according to American Thyroid Association guidelines. Patients for the study were recruited at an endocrinology department in Xi'an, China. Each patient gave about 10 milliliters of peripheral blood, collected in an EDTA anticoagulant tube. Ficoll Paque Plus density gradient separation was used to isolate PBMCs, and no further T cell sorting was done. An Agilent 2100 Bioanalyzer and agarose gel were used to check RNA quality, while a NanoDrop 2000 measured RNA concentration. The library came from multiplex PCR. Sequencing used an Illumina HiSeq 4000. iRepertoire HTBI primers and Arm-PCR amplification of CDR3 regions were used to construct TCR beta libraries. Before sequencing, the PCR products went through gel purification. On the study's bioinformatics: A total of fewer than 80 TRBV and 14 TRBJ segments were identified across samples and were used for gene usage analysis of CDR3 amino acid clonotypes. COPE and FqMerger were used to merge filtered high-quality paired reads into contigs. BLAST was used to align contigs to IMGT TRBV, TRBD and TRBJ reference genes, with CDR3 defined following IMGT. Any clonotype with a frequency above 0.1% was counted as a highly expanded clone. Shannon entropy served as the measure of repertoire diversity, while the Gini coefficient captured V-J evenness. A clonotype was considered public if more than one individual shared it. TCRdb trimmed the raw reads at Q25, called clones with MiXCR and kept productive beta chains. Rows with one shared CDR3 protein collapse into an entry with the most common genes and DNA. These V and J calls are TCRdb output, not the study's own analysis. The sample profile shows approximately 290,000 distinct CDR3 sequences; 20% to 25% of them were found once. 56% of the sample lies in the top ten.

This TCR came from a female donor with Graves disease. Sample: peripheral blood mononuclear cells (PBMCs), taken when the disease was refractory, from a patient treated with antithyroid drugs.

The CDR3 region: CASSQDRGHYGYTF. The DNA is TGTGCCAGCAGCCAGGACAGGGGACACTATGGCTACACCTTC. The chain is encoded by TRBV14 joined to TRBJ1-2, with 9 middle bases fitting TRBD1. The germline V gene sets CDR1 to SGHDN and CDR2 to FVKESK. The cysteine opens and the phenylalanine closes a CDR3 of 14 amino acids. Only CDR3 DNA remains: 42 bases, in frame from the first base. V and J are trimmed by 3 bases and 3 bases, and the gene matches miss 2 bases of the junction.